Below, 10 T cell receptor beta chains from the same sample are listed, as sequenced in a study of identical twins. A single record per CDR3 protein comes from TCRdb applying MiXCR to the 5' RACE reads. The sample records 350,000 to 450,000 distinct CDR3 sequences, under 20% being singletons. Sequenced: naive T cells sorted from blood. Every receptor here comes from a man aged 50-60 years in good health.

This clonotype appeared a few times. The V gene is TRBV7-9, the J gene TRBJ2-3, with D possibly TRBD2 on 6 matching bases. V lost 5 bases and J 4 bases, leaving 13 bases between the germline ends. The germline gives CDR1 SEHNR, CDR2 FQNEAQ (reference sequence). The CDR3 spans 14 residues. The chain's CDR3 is CASSISREADTQYF. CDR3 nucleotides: TGTGCCAGCAGCATAAGCAGGGAGGCAGATACGCAGTATTTT.

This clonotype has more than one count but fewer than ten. The CDR3 loop is CASSPGTDEQYF. In nucleotides, the CDR3 is TGTGCCAGCAGCCCGGGGACAGACGAGCAGTACTTC. This sequence joins TRBV3-1 and TRBJ2-7, with 7 bases lining up with TRBD1. Unmatched junction bases numbered 2, after V lost 4 bases and J lost 5 bases. CDR1 is LGHDT, CDR2 YNNKEL, per germline (reference sequence). CDR3 length equals 12 residues.

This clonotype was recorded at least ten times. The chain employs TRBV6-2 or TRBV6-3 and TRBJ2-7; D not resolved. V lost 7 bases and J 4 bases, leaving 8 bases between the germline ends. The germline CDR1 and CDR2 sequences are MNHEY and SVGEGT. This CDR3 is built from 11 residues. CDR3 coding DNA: TGTGCCAGCAATGACGGGTACGAGCAGTACTTC. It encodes CASNDGYEQYF.

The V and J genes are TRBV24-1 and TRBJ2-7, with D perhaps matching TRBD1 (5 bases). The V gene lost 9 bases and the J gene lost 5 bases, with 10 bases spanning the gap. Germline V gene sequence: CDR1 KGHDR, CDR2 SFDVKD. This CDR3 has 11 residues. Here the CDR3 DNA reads TGTGCCACCGAGATAGGGGACGAGCAGTACTTC. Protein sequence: CATEIGDEQYF.

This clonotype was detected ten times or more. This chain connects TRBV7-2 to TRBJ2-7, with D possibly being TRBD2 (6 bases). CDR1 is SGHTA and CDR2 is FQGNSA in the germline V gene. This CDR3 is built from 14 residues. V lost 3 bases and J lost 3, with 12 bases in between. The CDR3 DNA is TGTGCCAGCAGCTTTGGGATGGGAGGCTACGAGCAGTACTTC. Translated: CASSFGMGGYEQYF.

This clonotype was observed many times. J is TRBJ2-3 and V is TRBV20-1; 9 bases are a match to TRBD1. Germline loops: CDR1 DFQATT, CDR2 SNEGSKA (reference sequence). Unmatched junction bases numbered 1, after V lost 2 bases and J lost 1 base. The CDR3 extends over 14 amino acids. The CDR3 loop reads CSARRTGGTDTQYF. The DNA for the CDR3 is TGCAGTGCTAGACGGACAGGGGGCACAGATACGCAGTATTTT.

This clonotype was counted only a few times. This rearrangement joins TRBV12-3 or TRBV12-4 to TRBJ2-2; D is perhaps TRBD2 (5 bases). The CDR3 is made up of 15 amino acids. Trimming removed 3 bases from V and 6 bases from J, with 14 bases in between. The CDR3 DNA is TGTGCCAGCAGTTTTTGGGGAGTTGACGCCGGGGAGCTGTTTTTT. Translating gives CASSFWGVDAGELFF.

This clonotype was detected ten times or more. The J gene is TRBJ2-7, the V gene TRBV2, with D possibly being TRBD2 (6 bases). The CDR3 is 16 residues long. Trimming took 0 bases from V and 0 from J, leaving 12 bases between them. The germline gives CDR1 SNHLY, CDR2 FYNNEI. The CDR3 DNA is TGTGCCAGCAGTGAAGCGGCTTTAGCGGACTCCTACGAGCAGTACTTC. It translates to CASSEAALADSYEQYF.

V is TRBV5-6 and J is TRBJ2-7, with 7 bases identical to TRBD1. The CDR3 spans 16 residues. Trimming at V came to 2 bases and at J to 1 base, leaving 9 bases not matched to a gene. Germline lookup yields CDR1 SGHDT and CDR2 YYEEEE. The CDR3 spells CASSFGLGQLSYEQYF. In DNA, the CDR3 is TGTGCCAGCAGCTTCGGCCTGGGACAGCTGTCCTACGAGCAGTACTTC.

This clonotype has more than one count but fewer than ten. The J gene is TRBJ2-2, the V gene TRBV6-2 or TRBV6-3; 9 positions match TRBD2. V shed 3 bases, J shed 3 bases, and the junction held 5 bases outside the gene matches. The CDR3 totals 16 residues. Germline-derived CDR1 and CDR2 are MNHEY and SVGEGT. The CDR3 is CASSYLAGWDTGELFF. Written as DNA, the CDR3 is TGTGCCAGCAGTTATCTAGCGGGATGGGACACCGGGGAGCTGTTTTTT.